Below, 32 T cell receptor beta chains from the same sample are listed, as sequenced in a study of blood T cell repertoires in COVID-19 (dated by TCRdb to about 2020). Receptors were amplified or captured by the immunoSEQ multiplex PCR assay. The source is immuneACCESS, and TCRdb retained only in-frame sequences with V and J called. Part of the clones is not carried over; for the studies checked, unresolved V genes explain less than half of this, and the remainder is unexplained. The sample table contains roughly 66,000 clones; only one count was recorded for 82% of them. The ten largest clones add up to approximately 6.6% of the sample. The sample taken for sequencing was peripheral blood. Source of these receptors: a man aged 55 to 70 with acute or convalescent COVID-19.

This chain links TRBV4-1 with TRBJ1-5, with D unclear. Trimming took off 5 bases at V and 5 bases at J, with 10 bases between the two ends. CDR1 and CDR2 from the germline V gene are MGHRA and YSYEKL. The CDR3 is 13 amino acids. This CDR3 is CASSEIGDQPQHF. CDR3 in DNA: TGCGCCAGCAGCGAGATCGGGGATCAGCCCCAGCATTTT.

The rearrangement uses TRBV7-9 and TRBJ2-5; tentatively, D is TRBD1 (6 bases). Germline CDR1 and CDR2: SEHNR and FQNEAQ (reference sequence). V was pared by 0 bases and J by 5 bases, with 13 bases between. The CDR3 sequence is 15 residues long. The CDR3 DNA is TGTGCCAGCAGCTTAGCGCTTACAGGGCGGGAGACCCAGTACTTC. Protein product: CASSLALTGRETQYF.

The gene calls are TRBV7-9 and TRBJ2-7; D may be TRBD2 (6 bases). Trimming left V 5 bases short and J 1 base short, with 21 bases between. The CDR3 extends over 17 amino acids. Germline-derived CDR1 and CDR2 are SEHNR and FQNEAQ (reference sequence). The CDR3 region has the DNA TGTGCCAGCAGCCCCATCCCCGGAGGGCCCGAGTCCTACGAGCAGTACTTC. Translated: CASSPIPGGPESYEQYF.

V gene TRBV3-1 (or the pseudogene TRBV3-2) combines with J gene TRBJ2-7; a weak D match, TRBD2 (6 bases). The CDR3 covers 15 residues. The germline CDR1 and CDR2 sequences are LGHDT and YNNKEL (reference sequence). V was shortened by 1 base and J by 3 bases, with 13 bases between the two germline ends. The CDR3 bases are TGTGCCAGCAGCCAAGCCGGGACTCCAAGCTACGAGCAGTACTTC. Translated, it gives CASSQAGTPSYEQYF.

The chain joins TRBV7-2 to TRBJ1-4, with 7 bases aligning to TRBD1. The germline CDR1 and CDR2 sequences are SGHTA and FQGNSA. With 1 base clipped from V and 3 bases from J, the junction kept 2 bases outside the gene matches. The CDR3 loop spans 15 amino acids. The chain's CDR3 is CASSLEDRPNEKLFF. CDR3 DNA: TGTGCCAGCAGCTTAGAGGACAGGCCTAATGAAAAACTGTTTTTT.

This rearrangement joins TRBV5-4 to TRBJ1-2; possibly TRBD1 for D (5 bases). The germline V and J ends were trimmed by 4 bases and 4 bases, with 17 bases remaining between them. Germline lookup yields CDR1 SGHNT and CDR2 YYREEE (reference sequence). This CDR3 is 15 amino acids long. The DNA of the CDR3 is TGTGCCAGCAGCCCTGGGCCAAGGGGTCTCTATGGCTACACCTTC. Protein product: CASSPGPRGLYGYTF.

This clone occurred once. The chain links TRBV6-6 to TRBJ1-1, with D possibly TRBD1 on 6 matching bases. The CDR3 spans 12 residues. The germline V gene has CDR1 MNHNY and CDR2 SVGAGI (reference sequence). Trimming removed 6 bases at V and 10 bases at J, with 15 bases between. CDR3 DNA sequence: TGTGCCAGCAGGGAAGGGGGTAATGGAGCTTTCTTT. The encoded protein is CASREGGNGAFF.

A single count supports this clone. The chain couples TRBV25-1 to TRBJ2-1, with no clear D. Trimming cost V 1 base and J 2 bases, with 9 bases left between them. Germline CDR1 and CDR2: MGHDK and SYGVNS. The CDR3 extends over 15 amino acids. The DNA of the CDR3 is TGTGCCAGCAGTGAATCTAACAGACCCTACAATGAGCAGTTCTTC. Residues: CASSESNRPYNEQFF.

The chain employs TRBV4-3 and TRBJ1-6; D is perhaps TRBD1 (5 bases). Trimming left V 4 bases short and J 4 bases short, with 14 bases between. This CDR3 is built from 16 residues. Germline loops: CDR1 LGHNA, CDR2 YSLEER. Written as DNA, the CDR3 is TGCGCCAGCAGCCGAATCTCGACAGCTTATAATTCACCCCTCCACTTT. Translated, it gives CASSRISTAYNSPLHF.

This rearrangement joins TRBV10-2 to TRBJ2-5, with 8 bases identical to TRBD1. The V gene's germline CDR1 is WSHSY and CDR2 SAAADI. The CDR3 has 13 amino acids. J was trimmed by 2 bases and V by 8 bases; bases with no gene match: 4. The CDR3 region has the DNA TGCGCCAGCCCGGACAGGGTTCAAGAGACCCAGTACTTC. Encoded protein: CASPDRVQETQYF.

CDR3 sequence reads: CASSLLSGSNTGELFF. CDR3 sequence (DNA): TGTGCCAGCAGCTTACTTTCGGGGTCGAACACCGGGGAGCTGTTTTTT. The J gene is TRBJ2-2, the V gene TRBV7-9; D perhaps matches TRBD2 (5 bases). Germline V gene data show CDR1 as SEHNR and CDR2 as FQNEAQ (reference sequence). V was shortened by 2 bases and J by 0 bases, with 10 bases between the two germline ends. This CDR3 comprises 16 residues.

The V gene is TRBV6-2 or TRBV6-3, the J gene TRBJ2-1, with TRBD2 identical over 9 bases. This CDR3 is 16 amino acids long. V was pared by 3 bases and J by 6 bases, with 9 bases of the junction left unmatched. CDR1 and CDR2 from the germline V gene are MNHEY and SVGEGT. CDR3 amino acids: CASSYTAGGPVNEQFF. The CDR3 DNA reads as TGTGCCAGCAGTTATACCGCGGGGGGGCCGGTCAATGAGCAGTTCTTC.

CDR3 in DNA: TGTGCCAGCAGCTCCGGGAGGTACGAGCAGTACTTC. This gives the protein CASSSGRYEQYF. This sequence joins TRBV5-6 and TRBJ2-7; TRBD2 agrees at 7 bases. With 3 bases clipped from V and 4 bases from J, the junction kept 1 base outside the gene matches. The CDR3 has 12 residues. CDR1 and CDR2 (germline): SGHDT, YYEEEE.

This chain joins TRBV24-1 and TRBJ1-2, with D perhaps TRBD1 (6 bases). Germline loops: CDR1 KGHDR, CDR2 SFDVKD. CDR3 length: 14 amino acids. V was trimmed by 4 bases and J by 2 bases, leaving 10 bases between them. CDR3 nucleotide sequence: TGTGCCACCAGTGACAGGGGAAGGAACTATGGCTACACCTTC. This gives the protein CATSDRGRNYGYTF.

This clone appeared once. The CDR3 DNA follows: TGTGCCAGCAGTTACTTCTCCGGCCCGGGTCAAGAGACCCAGTACTTC. Translated, it gives CASSYFSGPGQETQYF. The chain employs TRBV6-6 and TRBJ2-5; no reliable D call. Germline V gene sequence: CDR1 MNHNY, CDR2 SVGAGI (reference sequence). The CDR3 is 16 amino acids. V was pared by 1 base and J by 2 bases, with 14 bases between.

This clone was recorded once. The gene calls are TRBV7-9 and TRBJ1-4; D not certain. Germline values: CDR1 SEHNR, CDR2 FQNEAQ (reference sequence). V was shortened by 5 bases and J by 8 bases, with 18 bases between the two germline ends. The CDR3 has 15 residues. The CDR3 nucleotides read TGTGCCAGCAGCCACGATAGCCATTCCTGGGAAAAACTGTTTTTT. It codes for CASSHDSHSWEKLFF.

The chain recombines TRBV15 with TRBJ1-2, with D possibly matching TRBD1 (5 bases). Germline V gene lookup returns CDR1 LNHNV and CDR2 YYDKDF (reference sequence). The V end lost 0 bases, the J end lost 7 bases, and 9 bases lay between the germline ends. This CDR3 region has 13 residues. The CDR3 DNA is TGTGCCACCAGCAGAGATCGGCAGGGTGGCTACACCTTC. It translates to CATSRDRQGGYTF.

The DNA of the CDR3 is TGTGCCAGCAGCTTAGCCGGGTACACTGAAGCTTTCTTT. This codes for CASSLAGYTEAFF. The rearrangement joins TRBV11-2 to TRBJ1-1, with D unresolved. V was cut by 1 base and J by 3 bases, with 6 bases left in between. There are 13 residues in the CDR3. Per the germline V gene, CDR1 is SGHAT and CDR2 is FQNNGV.

This chain links TRBV20-1 with TRBJ2-1; 7 bases agree with TRBD2. The CDR3 totals 11 residues. Germline V CDR1 and CDR2: DFQATT, SNEGSKA (reference sequence). The V and J ends lost 4 bases and 6 bases, in that order; junction bases with no gene match: 0. The CDR3 loop is CSATSGNEQFF. The CDR3 region has the DNA TGCAGTGCTACTAGCGGCAATGAGCAGTTCTTC.

The J gene is TRBJ1-4, the V gene TRBV4-2; D not certain. The V end was cut by 2 bases, the J end by 13 bases, with 17 bases between. This CDR3 region has 14 residues. Germline CDR1 is LGHNA and CDR2 is YNFKEQ. The CDR3 protein is CASSQPGTEEGLFF. The CDR3 coding sequence is TGTGCCAGCAGCCAACCGGGAACCGAGGAGGGACTGTTTTTT.

V is TRBV7-2 and J is TRBJ2-7, with TRBD2 as a possible D gene (6 bases). This CDR3 contains 14 residues. Trimming took off 0 bases at V and 5 bases at J, with 11 bases between the two ends. Germline assignment: CDR1 SGHTA and CDR2 FQGNSA. This CDR3 is CASSLAGGAHEQYF. The DNA for the CDR3 is TGTGCCAGCAGCTTAGCTGGAGGGGCCCACGAGCAGTACTTC.

The chain has TRBV25-1 and TRBJ1-6; TRBD1 agrees at 8 bases. Looked up from germline, CDR1 is MGHDK and CDR2 is SYGVNS. V gave up 6 bases and J gave up 8 bases; unmatched junction bases: 9. CDR3 size: 15 residues. The CDR3 nucleotides read TGTGCCAGCAGGGGGTACGGACAGGGCTATTCACCCCTCCACTTT. Amino acid sequence: CASRGYGQGYSPLHF.

The chain joins TRBV19 to TRBJ2-3; TRBD2 matches 10 bases. The CDR3 totals 15 residues. Germline loops: CDR1 LNHDA, CDR2 SQIVND (reference sequence). The V and J ends lost 8 bases and 1 base, in that order; junction bases with no gene match: 6. The CDR3 loop reads CASQELAGRTDTQYF. Here the CDR3 DNA reads TGTGCCAGTCAGGAACTAGCGGGGCGCACAGATACGCAGTATTTT.

The chain joins TRBV27 to TRBJ2-4; a weak D match, TRBD1 (5 bases). The V and J ends lost 5 bases and 3 bases respectively, with 17 bases between them. Looked up from germline, CDR1 is MNHEY and CDR2 is SMNVEV (reference sequence). CDR3 length: 16 amino acids. The CDR3 reads CASSLRGRDGKNIQYF. In DNA, the CDR3 is TGTGCCAGCAGTCTCCGCGGCAGGGATGGCAAAAACATTCAGTACTTC.

The V gene is TRBV19, the J gene TRBJ1-1, with a tentative D call TRBD1 (5 bases). V was cut by 5 bases and J by 4 bases, with 11 bases left in between. The germline V gene has CDR1 LNHDA and CDR2 SQIVND (reference sequence). CDR3 size: 13 residues. The CDR3 bases are TGTGCCAGTAGTGGCAGGGTAGGCACTGAAGCTTTCTTT. Translating it yields CASSGRVGTEAFF.

This sequence joins TRBV6-2 or TRBV6-3 and TRBJ2-7; 8 bases fit TRBD1. Germline V gene data show CDR1 as MNHEY and CDR2 as SVGEGT. The CDR3 extends over 15 amino acids. Unmatched junction bases numbered 3, after V lost 0 bases and J lost 2 bases. CDR3 in amino acids: CASSYSLGQAYEQYV. CDR3 sequence (DNA): TGTGCCAGCAGTTACTCATTGGGACAGGCCTACGAGCAGTACGTC.

The chain carries TRBV27 and TRBJ2-7; 10 nucleotides align to TRBD1. CDR3 length: 15 amino acids. With 8 bases clipped from V and 5 bases from J, the junction kept 12 bases outside the gene matches. From germline, CDR1 is MNHEY and CDR2 SMNVEV (reference sequence). DNA of the CDR3: TGTGCCAGCGCCTCTACGACAGGGGGCTTCCACGAGCAGTACTTC. Translating gives CASASTTGGFHEQYF.

The genes are TRBV19 and TRBJ2-5; 9 positions agree with TRBD1. The CDR3 spans 14 residues. CDR1 LNHDA and CDR2 SQIVND come from the germline V gene (reference sequence). V dropped 5 bases and J dropped 4; count of bases not matched to a gene: 5. This CDR3 is CASSPMTGGETQYF. CDR3 sequence (DNA): TGTGCCAGTAGTCCGATGACAGGGGGAGAGACCCAGTACTTC.

V usage is TRBV3-1 (or the pseudogene TRBV3-2) and J usage is TRBJ1-2, with D possibly TRBD1 on 5 matching bases. V was cut by 4 bases and J by 2 bases, with 11 bases left in between. The germline V gene has CDR1 LGHDT and CDR2 YNNKEL (reference sequence). CDR3 size: 14 residues. In nucleotides, the CDR3 is TGTGCCAGCAGCCGGGTTCCAGGGAACTATGGCTACACCTTC. This sequence encodes CASSRVPGNYGYTF.

The chain is built from TRBV7-9 and TRBJ1-1, with TRBD1 identical over 7 bases. V lost 5 bases to trimming and J lost 0 bases; unmatched junction nucleotides: 3. Germline CDR1 reads SEHNR; CDR2 reads FQNEAQ (reference sequence). The CDR3 is 14 amino acids. This chain's CDR3 is CASSKGQVNTEAFF. CDR3 coding DNA: TGTGCCAGCAGCAAAGGACAGGTGAACACTGAAGCTTTCTTT.

The chain combines TRBV7-9 with TRBJ2-6, with D uncertain. Germline lookup yields CDR1 SEHNR and CDR2 FQNEAQ (reference sequence). CDR3 length: 15 amino acids. V was pared by 5 bases and J by 1 base, with 9 bases between. For the CDR3, the DNA is TGTGCCAGCAGCGCAATTGAGTCTGGGGCCAACGTCCTGACTTTC. Its protein product is CASSAIESGANVLTF.

The rearrangement joins TRBV5-1 to TRBJ2-3; D ambiguous. The CDR3 has 15 amino acids. Trimming took off 4 bases at V and 4 bases at J, with 16 bases between the two ends. Germline V gives CDR1 SGHRS, CDR2 YFSETQ. The CDR3, as DNA: TGCGCCAGCAGCCCAACGGGTAGCACCGCAGATACGCAGTATTTT. It is translated as CASSPTGSTADTQYF. Drawing the rest from reference TRBV5-1 and TRBJ2-3, the complete variable domain is KAGVTQTPRYLIKTRGQQVTLSCSPISGHRSVSWYQQTPGQGLQFLFEYFSETQRNKGNFPGRFSGRQFSNSRSEMNVSTLELGDSALYLCASSPTGSTADTQYFGPGTRLTVL.